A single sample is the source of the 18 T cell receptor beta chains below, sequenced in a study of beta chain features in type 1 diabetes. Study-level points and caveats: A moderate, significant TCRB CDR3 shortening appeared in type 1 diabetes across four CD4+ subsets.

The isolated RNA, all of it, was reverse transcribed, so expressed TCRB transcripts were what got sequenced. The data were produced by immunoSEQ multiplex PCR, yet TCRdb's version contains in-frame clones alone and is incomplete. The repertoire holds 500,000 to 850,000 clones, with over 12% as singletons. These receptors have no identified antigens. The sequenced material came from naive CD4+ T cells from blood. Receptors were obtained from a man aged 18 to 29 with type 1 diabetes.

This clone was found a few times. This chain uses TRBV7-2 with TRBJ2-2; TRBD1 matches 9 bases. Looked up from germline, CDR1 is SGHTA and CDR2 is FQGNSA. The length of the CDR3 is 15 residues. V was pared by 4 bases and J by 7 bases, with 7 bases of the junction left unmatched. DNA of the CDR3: TGTGCCAGCAGCTCGAGACAGGGGGTTGTCGGGGAGCTGTTTTTT. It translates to CASSSRQGVVGELFF.

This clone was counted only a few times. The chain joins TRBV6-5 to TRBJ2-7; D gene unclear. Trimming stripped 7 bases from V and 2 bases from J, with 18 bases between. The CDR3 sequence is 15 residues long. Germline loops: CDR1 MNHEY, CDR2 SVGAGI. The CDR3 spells CASKIGPLGPYEQYF. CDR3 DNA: TGTGCCAGCAAGATTGGGCCCCTGGGCCCCTACGAGCAGTACTTC.

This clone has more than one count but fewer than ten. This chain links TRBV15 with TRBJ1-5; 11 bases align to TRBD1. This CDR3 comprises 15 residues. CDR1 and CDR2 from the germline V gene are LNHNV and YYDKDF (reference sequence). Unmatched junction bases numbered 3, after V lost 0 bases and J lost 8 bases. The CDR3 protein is CATSRDGDRGKPQHF. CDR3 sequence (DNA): TGTGCCACCAGCAGAGATGGGGACAGGGGGAAGCCCCAGCATTTT.

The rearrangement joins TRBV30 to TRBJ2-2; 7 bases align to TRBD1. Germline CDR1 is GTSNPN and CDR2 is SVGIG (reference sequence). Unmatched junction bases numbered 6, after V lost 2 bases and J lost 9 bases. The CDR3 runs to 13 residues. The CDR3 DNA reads TGTGCCTGGAGTCGACAGGGCTCCCGGGAGCTGTTTTTT. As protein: CAWSRQGSRELFF. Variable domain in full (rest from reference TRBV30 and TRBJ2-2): SQTIHQWPATLVQPVGSPLSLECTVEGTSNPNLYWYRQAAGRGLQLLFYSVGIGQISSEVPQNLSASRPQDRQFILSSKKLLLSDSGFYLCAWSRQGSRELFFGEGSRLTVL.

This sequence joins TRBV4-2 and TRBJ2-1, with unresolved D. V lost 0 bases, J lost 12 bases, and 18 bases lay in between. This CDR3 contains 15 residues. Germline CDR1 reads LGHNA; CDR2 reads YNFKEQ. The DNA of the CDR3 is TGTGCCAGCAGCCAAGATTTAGGTCTGCCCTCCGGGCAGTTCTTC. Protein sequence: CASSQDLGLPSGQFF.

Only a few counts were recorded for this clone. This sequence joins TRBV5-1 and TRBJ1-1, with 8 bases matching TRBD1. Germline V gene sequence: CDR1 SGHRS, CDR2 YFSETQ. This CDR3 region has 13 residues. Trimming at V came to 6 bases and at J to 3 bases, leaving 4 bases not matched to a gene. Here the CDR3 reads CASTKDRDTEAFF. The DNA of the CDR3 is TGCGCCAGCACCAAGGACAGGGACACTGAAGCTTTCTTT.

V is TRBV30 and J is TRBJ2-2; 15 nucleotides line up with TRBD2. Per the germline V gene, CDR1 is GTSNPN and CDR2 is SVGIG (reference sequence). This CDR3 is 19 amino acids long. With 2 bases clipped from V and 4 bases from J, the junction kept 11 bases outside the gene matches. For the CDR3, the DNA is TGTGCCTGGAGTAGCTGGACTAGCGGGAGGGCCCATGGCACCGGGGAGCTGTTTTTT. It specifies CAWSSWTSGRAHGTGELFF.

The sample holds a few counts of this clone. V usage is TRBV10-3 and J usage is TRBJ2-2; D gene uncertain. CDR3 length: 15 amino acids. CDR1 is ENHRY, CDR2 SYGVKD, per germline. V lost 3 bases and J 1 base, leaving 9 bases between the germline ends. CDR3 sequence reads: CAISDSVQNTGELFF. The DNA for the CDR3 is TGTGCCATCAGTGACTCAGTCCAGAACACCGGGGAGCTGTTTTTT.

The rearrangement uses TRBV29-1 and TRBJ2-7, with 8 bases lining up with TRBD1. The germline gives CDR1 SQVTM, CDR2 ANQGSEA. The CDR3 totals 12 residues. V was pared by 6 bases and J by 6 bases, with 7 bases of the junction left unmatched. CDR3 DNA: TGCAGCGTGTCGGACAGGGCAGGCGAGCAGTACTTC. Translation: CSVSDRAGEQYF.

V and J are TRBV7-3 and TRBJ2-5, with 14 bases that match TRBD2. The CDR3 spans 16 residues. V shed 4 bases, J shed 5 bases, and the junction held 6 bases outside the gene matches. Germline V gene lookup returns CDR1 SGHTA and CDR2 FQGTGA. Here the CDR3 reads CASSSRTSGRRETQYF. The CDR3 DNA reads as TGTGCCAGCAGCTCCAGGACTAGCGGGAGGAGGGAGACCCAGTACTTC.

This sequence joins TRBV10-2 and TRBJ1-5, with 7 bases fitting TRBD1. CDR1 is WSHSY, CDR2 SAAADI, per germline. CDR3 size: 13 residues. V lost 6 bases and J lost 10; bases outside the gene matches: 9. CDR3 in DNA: TGCGCCAGCAGCCTAGGGGGCACAGGTCCCCAGCATTTT. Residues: CASSLGGTGPQHF.

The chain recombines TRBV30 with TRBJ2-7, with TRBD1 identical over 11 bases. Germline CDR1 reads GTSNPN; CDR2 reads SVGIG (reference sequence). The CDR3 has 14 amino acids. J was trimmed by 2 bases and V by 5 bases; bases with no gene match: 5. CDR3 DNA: TGTGCCTGGGGTCCGGGACAGGGGGCCTACGAGCAGTACTTC. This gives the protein CAWGPGQGAYEQYF.

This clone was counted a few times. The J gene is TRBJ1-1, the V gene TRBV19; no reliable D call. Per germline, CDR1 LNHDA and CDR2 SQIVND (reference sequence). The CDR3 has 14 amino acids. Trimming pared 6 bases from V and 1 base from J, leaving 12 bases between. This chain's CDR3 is CASSPVRGNTEAFF. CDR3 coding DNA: TGTGCCAGTAGCCCGGTGAGAGGGAACACTGAAGCTTTCTTT.

CDR3 coding DNA: TGCGCCAGCGTGGGACTAGCGGGAAGCACAGATACGCAGTATTTT. It is translated as CASVGLAGSTDTQYF. The V call is TRBV10-2, the J call TRBJ2-3; 13 bases fit TRBD2. V was clipped by 8 bases and J by 0 bases; unmatched bases: 2. The V gene's germline CDR1 is WSHSY and CDR2 SAAADI. CDR3 length: 15 amino acids.

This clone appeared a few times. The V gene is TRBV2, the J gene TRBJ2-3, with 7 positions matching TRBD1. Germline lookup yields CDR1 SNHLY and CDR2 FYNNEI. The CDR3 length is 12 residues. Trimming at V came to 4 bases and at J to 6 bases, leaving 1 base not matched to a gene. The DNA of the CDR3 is TGTGCCAGCAGTGTGGACAGGGATACGCAGTATTTT. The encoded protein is CASSVDRDTQYF.

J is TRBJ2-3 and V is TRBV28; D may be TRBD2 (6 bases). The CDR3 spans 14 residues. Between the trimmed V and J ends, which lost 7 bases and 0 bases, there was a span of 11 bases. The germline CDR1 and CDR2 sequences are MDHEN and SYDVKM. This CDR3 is CASTRGGSTDTQYF. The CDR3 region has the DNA TGTGCCAGCACCCGGGGAGGAAGCACAGATACGCAGTATTTT.

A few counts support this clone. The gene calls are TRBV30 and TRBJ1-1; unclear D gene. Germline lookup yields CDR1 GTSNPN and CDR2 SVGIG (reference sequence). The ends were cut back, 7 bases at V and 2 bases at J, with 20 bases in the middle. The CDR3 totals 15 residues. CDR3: CAFSRQATLNTEAFF. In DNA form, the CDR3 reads TGTGCCTTCTCACGTCAGGCAACCTTAAACACTGAAGCTTTCTTT.

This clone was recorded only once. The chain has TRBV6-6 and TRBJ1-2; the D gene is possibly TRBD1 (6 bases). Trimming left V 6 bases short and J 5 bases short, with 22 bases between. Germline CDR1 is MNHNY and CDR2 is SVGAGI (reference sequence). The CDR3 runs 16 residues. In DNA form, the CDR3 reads TGTGCCAGCAGGCTCGGACAGTCGAGCTGGGGGTATGGCTACACCTTC. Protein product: CASRLGQSSWGYGYTF.